Listed below are T cell receptor beta chains from one sample, sequenced in a study of shared clonotypes between healthy human individuals. The data were produced by immunoSEQ multiplex PCR, yet TCRdb's version contains in-frame clones alone and is incomplete. The top ten hold about 1.1% of the sample, which has some 2.1 million clones, about 94% seen once. Sequenced sample: naive CD8+ T cells sorted from blood. Receptors originate from a man younger than 30 in good health. CDR3s include the opening cysteine and the closing phenylalanine or tryptophan. Each record gives: J gene, D gene, clone size, V gene, CDR3 DNA, CDR3 protein. D genes are given only for firm matches. A clone size is listed for some rows: how often the clone was seen (once, few, many), or a class if it is expanded.

TRBJ2-1 | TRBD2 | - | TRBV11-2 | TGTGCCAGCACTAGCGGGGGGTACAATGAGCAGTTCTTC | CASTSGGYNEQFF
TRBJ1-6 | - | - | TRBV28 | TGTGCCATCTCCCCGGCCTTGGAGGGCAATTCACCCCTCCACTTT | CAISPALEGNSPLHF
TRBJ2-3 | - | - | TRBV4-1 | TGCGCCAGCAGCAAGCAGGGGAGTACAGATACGCAGTATTTT | CASSKQGSTDTQYF
TRBJ1-1 | - | - | TRBV2 | TGTGCCAGCACCGGAACTCAGTCTCTCCTGGGAGCTTTCTTT | CASTGTQSLLGAFF
TRBJ2-1 | TRBD2 | - | TRBV13 | TGTGCCAGCAGCTCCTTTGGGACTAGCGGGAGAGATGAGCAGTTCTTC | CASSSFGTSGRDEQFF
TRBJ2-3 | TRBD1 | - | TRBV29-1 | TGCAGCGTTGAATCAGGACAGGGAACAGATACGCAGTATTTT | CSVESGQGTDTQYF
TRBJ2-7 | - | - | TRBV6-6 | TGTGCCAGCAGTTACTATTCGGACAGGGAGGGGAACGAGCAGTACTTC | CASSYYSDREGNEQYF
TRBJ1-6 | - | few | TRBV6-6 | TGTGCCAGCAGTACTTATTGGGATCACCTCCACTTT | CASSTYWDHLHF
TRBJ2-1 | - | - | TRBV6-4 | TGTGCCAGCAGTGACGATCAGCTGCGAGGGTATGTGGACAATGAGCAGTTCTTC | CASSDDQLRGYVDNEQFF
TRBJ2-1 | TRBD1 | once | TRBV6-6 | TGTGCCAGCAGTTCGAAACCGGGACAGGGGTTCAATGAGCAGTTCTTC | CASSSKPGQGFNEQFF
TRBJ2-7 | - | - | TRBV6-1 | TGTGCCAGCAGTGAACTAGACTCCACCTACGAGCAGTACTTC | CASSELDSTYEQYF
TRBJ1-1 | - | - | TRBV4-3 | TGCGCCAGCAGCCAAGGAGTCGCAGGGCGAACTGAAGCTTTCTTT | CASSQGVAGRTEAFF
TRBJ2-2 | - | - | TRBV9 | TGTGCCAGCAGCGTTGATAGCTGGCCTTCGGCCGGGGAGCTGTTTTTT | CASSVDSWPSAGELFF
TRBJ2-7 | - | - | TRBV18 | TGTGCCAGCTCTCCCGGGATGCCCTACGAGCAGTACTTC | CASSPGMPYEQYF
TRBJ1-2 | - | - | TRBV19 | TGTGCCAGTACCCTCGCGGACCGGGGTGGCTACACCTTC | CASTLADRGGYTF
TRBJ1-2 | - | - | TRBV6-1 | TGTGCCAGCAGTGAAGTTGGAGGGGGAGATGGCTACACCTTC | CASSEVGGGDGYTF
TRBJ1-1 | - | - | TRBV6-4 | TGTGCCAGCAGTGACAGGGTGGAGGACACTGAAGCTTTCTTT | CASSDRVEDTEAFF
TRBJ2-7 | TRBD2 | - | TRBV4-1 | TGCGCCAGCAGCTCATCACTAGCGGGGGCCTACGAGCAGTACTTC | CASSSSLAGAYEQYF
TRBJ2-7 | - | - | TRBV6-6 | TGTGCCAGCAGTTACTCGGAGGGCTACGAGCAGTACTTC | CASSYSEGYEQYF
TRBJ2-1 | TRBD2 | - | TRBV27 | TGTGCCAGCAGCTCCTCAGCGGGAGGGCTTACCGGTGAGCAGTTCTTC | CASSSSAGGLTGEQFF
TRBJ2-1 | TRBD2 | - | TRBV27 | TGTGCCAGCAGAGCAGGCCGCGGGGGTTACAATGAGCAGTTCTTC | CASRAGRGGYNEQFF
TRBJ2-3 | TRBD1 | - | TRBV5-6 | TGTGCCAGCAGCCCCGGGACAGTCAGTAGCACAGATACGCAGTATTTT | CASSPGTVSSTDTQYF
TRBJ2-1 | TRBD2 | - | TRBV13 | TGTGCCAGCAGCGATCTAGCGGGAGGCTACAATGAGCAGTTCTTC | CASSDLAGGYNEQFF
TRBJ2-7 | - | - | TRBV15 | TGTGCCACCAGCAGAGCCCCGGAGGGGGCCTACGAGCAGTACTTC | CATSRAPEGAYEQYF
TRBJ2-7 | TRBD1 | - | TRBV13 | TGTGCCAGCAGCATTCGGACAGGGGGCAGCGAGCAGTACTTC | CASSIRTGGSEQYF